The 27 T cell receptor beta chains below come from one sample, sequenced in a study of OX40 agonist ivuxolimab in advanced cancers. Clones were read by immunoSEQ multiplex PCR, and TCRdb kept only the in-frame ones, dropping some. Of roughly 86,000 clones listed, 90% to 95% are singletons. The sequenced sample was CD4+ or CD8+ T cells sorted from blood, obtained in a trial of the OX40 agonist ivuxolimab. The receptors were gathered from an adult with an advanced solid tumor such as melanoma, head and neck, liver or kidney cancer.

V gene TRBV5-5 combines with J gene TRBJ2-7; D remains ambiguous. V was trimmed by 0 bases and J by 5 bases, leaving 3 bases between them. The CDR3 length is 11 residues. CDR1 is SGHKS and CDR2 is YYEKEE in the germline V gene (reference sequence). The CDR3 here is CASSLVNEQYF. CDR3 bases: TGTGCCAGCAGCTTGGTTAACGAGCAGTACTTC.

The rearrangement links TRBV19 to TRBJ2-1; a possible D gene is TRBD2 (7 bases). The CDR3 runs 13 residues. Germline CDR1 LNHDA, CDR2 SQIVND (reference sequence). With 8 bases removed from V and 9 bases from J, the gap between germline ends came to 17 bases. CDR3: CASGEQGGAEQFF. The DNA for the CDR3 is TGTGCCAGTGGCGAACAGGGAGGGGCTGAGCAGTTCTTC.

This clone was counted a single time. V usage is TRBV4-2 and J usage is TRBJ1-3, with D hard to call. V was clipped by 2 bases and J by 0 bases, with 11 bases between them. The CDR3 totals 16 residues. Germline loops: CDR1 LGHNA, CDR2 YNFKEQ. CDR3: CASSQNPPGSGNTIYF. The CDR3 region has the DNA TGTGCCAGCAGCCAAAACCCCCCGGGCTCTGGAAACACCATATATTTT.

J is TRBJ1-3 and V is TRBV7-9; 8 positions match TRBD1. CDR1 and CDR2 from the germline V gene are SEHNR and FQNEAQ (reference sequence). This CDR3 region has 16 residues. V was clipped by 5 bases and J by 2 bases; unmatched bases: 8. CDR3 protein: CASSADRGRAGNTIYF. CDR3 nucleotide sequence: TGTGCCAGCAGCGCAGACAGGGGCAGAGCTGGAAACACCATATATTTT. Looking up the rest from reference TRBV7-9 and TRBJ1-3 gives the full variable domain: DTGVSQNPRHKITKRGQNVTFRCDPISEHNRLYWYRQTLGQGPEFLTYFQNEAQLEKSRLLSDRFSAERPKGSFSTLEIQRTEQGDSAMYLCASSADRGRAGNTIYFGEGSWLTVV.

The chain is built from TRBV10-3 and TRBJ2-3, with a tentative D call TRBD1 (6 bases). V lost 5 bases, J lost 3 bases, and 9 bases lay in between. This CDR3 contains 13 residues. The germline V gene encodes CDR1 ENHRY and CDR2 SYGVKD. The CDR3 DNA reads TGTGCCATCAGTTATACAGGGACAGATACGCAGTATTTT. Its translation is CAISYTGTDTQYF.

This clone was counted between two and nine times. The CDR3: CASRPFGLAGGYEQYF. The CDR3 region has the DNA TGTGCCAGCAGACCCTTCGGACTAGCGGGAGGGTACGAGCAGTACTTC. This chain links TRBV28 with TRBJ2-7; 15 bases map to TRBD2. Germline V gene sequence: CDR1 MDHEN, CDR2 SYDVKM. The CDR3 totals 16 residues. J lost 4 bases, V lost 6 bases, and 7 bases had no gene match.

The V call is TRBV28, the J call TRBJ2-2, with 7 bases aligning to TRBD1. V shed 5 bases, J shed 0 bases, and the junction held 6 bases outside the gene matches. This CDR3 region has 16 residues. Germline assignment: CDR1 MDHEN and CDR2 SYDVKM. The CDR3 region has the DNA TGTGCCAGCAGTCTCCCGGGACAGCCGAACACCGGGGAGCTGTTTTTT. Translating gives CASSLPGQPNTGELFF.

This CDR3 reads CASPGTENTEAFF. In DNA, the CDR3 is TGTGCCAGCCCCGGGACAGAGAACACTGAAGCTTTCTTT. This chain links TRBV6-6 with TRBJ1-1; 7 bases match TRBD1. With V trimmed by 8 bases and J by 1 base, 4 bases remained unmatched. The germline V gene encodes CDR1 MNHNY and CDR2 SVGAGI (reference sequence). The CDR3 runs 13 residues.

This sequence joins TRBV18 and TRBJ1-4; D ambiguous. Germline V CDR1 and CDR2: KGHSH, LQKENI. Trimming cost V 3 bases and J 5 bases, with 10 bases left between them. The CDR3 is 14 residues long. The DNA of the CDR3 is TGTGCCAGCTCACCTCCGGGTCCGAATGAAAAACTGTTTTTT. As protein: CASSPPGPNEKLFF.

The V and J genes are TRBV6-5 and TRBJ2-3; 7 positions match TRBD1. The CDR3 runs 15 residues. Germline V gives CDR1 MNHEY, CDR2 SVGAGI. After removal of 2 bases from V and 4 bases from J, the junction contained 6 bases not matched to a gene. The DNA for the CDR3 is TGTGCCAGCAGTTACAGGGGGCATGTGGCAGATACGCAGTATTTT. Its translation is CASSYRGHVADTQYF.

The chain employs TRBV9 and TRBJ1-1, with TRBD1 as a possible D gene (6 bases). The CDR3 runs 12 residues. CDR1 SGDLS and CDR2 YYNGEE come from the germline V gene. V was cut by 4 bases and J by 8 bases, with 12 bases left in between. CDR3: CASSLGTPEAFF. CDR3 DNA sequence: TGTGCCAGCAGCCTGGGGACACCAGAAGCTTTCTTT.

V usage is TRBV27 and J usage is TRBJ1-5, with D tentatively TRBD1 (5 bases). V was cut by 2 bases and J by 2 bases, with 10 bases left in between. This CDR3 region has 15 residues. CDR1 MNHEY and CDR2 SMNVEV come from the germline V gene (reference sequence). DNA of the CDR3: TGTGCCAGCAGTTTAAAGGGGAATGGCAATCAGCCCCAGCATTTT. As protein: CASSLKGNGNQPQHF.

The CDR3 coding sequence is TGTGCCAGCAGGCCGGGGGGGGGCCAGGGCTACGAGCAGTACTTC. It translates to CASRPGGGQGYEQYF. The chain employs TRBV6-6 and TRBJ2-7; 8 bases map to TRBD2. Looked up from germline, CDR1 is MNHNY and CDR2 is SVGAGI (reference sequence). The V and J ends lost 6 bases and 3 bases, in that order; junction bases with no gene match: 10. This CDR3 is built from 15 residues.

The chain links TRBV18 to TRBJ2-6; 7 nucleotides line up with TRBD2. CDR3 length: 16 residues. V was clipped by 0 bases and J by 2 bases; unmatched bases: 1. CDR1 is KGHSH and CDR2 is LQKENI in the germline V gene. The chain's CDR3 is CASSPPGGPGANVLTF. For the CDR3, the DNA is TGTGCCAGCTCACCACCGGGAGGGCCTGGGGCCAACGTCCTGACTTTC.

The chain joins TRBV4-2 to TRBJ2-3; D not certain. This CDR3 spans 15 amino acids. The germline V gene encodes CDR1 LGHNA and CDR2 YNFKEQ. The germline V and J ends were trimmed by 0 bases and 0 bases, with 7 bases remaining between them. The CDR3 region is CASSQDPASTDTQYF. The CDR3 region has the DNA TGTGCCAGCAGCCAAGATCCGGCTAGCACAGATACGCAGTATTTT.

The chain employs TRBV2 and TRBJ2-3, with D perhaps matching TRBD2 (5 bases). The CDR3 sequence is 13 residues long. Germline V gene data show CDR1 as SNHLY and CDR2 as FYNNEI. Trimming removed 8 bases at V and 1 base at J, with 10 bases between. The CDR3 DNA follows: TGTGCCAGCCACCCCGGGGGCACAGATACGCAGTATTTT. This codes for CASHPGGTDTQYF.

In its sample, this clone was seen once. The J gene is TRBJ1-1, the V gene TRBV27; D might be TRBD1 (5 bases). The CDR3 contains 14 residues. Trimming shortened V by 7 bases and J by 0 bases, and 12 bases separated the two germline ends. Germline-derived CDR1 and CDR2 are MNHEY and SMNVEV (reference sequence). The CDR3 nucleotides read TGTGCCAGCATACGCCTGGGGGTGAACACTGAAGCTTTCTTT. This codes for CASIRLGVNTEAFF.

The gene calls are TRBV15 and TRBJ2-7; 7 bases agree with TRBD2. Germline CDR1 is LNHNV and CDR2 is YYDKDF (reference sequence). CDR3 length: 14 amino acids. Trimming removed 5 bases from V and 5 bases from J; junction bases left unmatched: 9. In nucleotides, the CDR3 is TGTGCCACCAGCCGACGATTCGGGGGGAACGAGCAGTACTTC. Translated: CATSRRFGGNEQYF. The full variable domain, completed using reference TRBV15 and TRBJ2-7, is DAMVIQNPRYQVTQFGKPVTLSCSQTLNHNVMYWYQQKSSQAPKLLFHYYDKDFNNEADTPDNFQSRRPNTSFCFLDIRSPGLGDTAMYLCATSRRFGGNEQYFGPGTRLTVT.

The rearrangement uses TRBV11-2 and TRBJ2-7; 8 bases line up with TRBD2. V was pared by 4 bases and J by 0 bases, with 5 bases of the junction left unmatched. Germline V lookup: CDR1 SGHAT, CDR2 FQNNGV. CDR3 length: 15 residues. The CDR3 bases are TGTGCCAGCAGCTCCCGGACTAGCACCTCCTACGAGCAGTACTTC. As protein: CASSSRTSTSYEQYF. The complete variable domain, with remaining parts taken from reference TRBV11-2 and TRBJ2-7, reads EAGVAQSPRYKIIEKRQSVAFWCNPISGHATLYWYQQILGQGPKLLIQFQNNGVVDDSQLPKDRFSAERLKGVDSTLKIQPAKLEDSAVYLCASSSRTSTSYEQYFGPGTRLTVT.

This chain joins TRBV6-6 and TRBJ2-1, with 8 bases identical to TRBD1. Per germline, CDR1 MNHNY and CDR2 SVGAGI (reference sequence). V trimming: 0 bases; J trimming: 5 bases; junction bases outside the gene matches: 6. The CDR3 is made up of 16 amino acids. The CDR3 region is CASSYSRTGLDNEQFF. In nucleotides, the CDR3 is TGTGCCAGCAGTTACTCTAGGACAGGGTTGGACAATGAGCAGTTCTTC.

The chain joins TRBV6-5 to TRBJ2-7; the D is unclear. Germline V gene lookup returns CDR1 MNHEY and CDR2 SVGAGI. Trimming left V 4 bases short and J 2 bases short, with 6 bases between. The CDR3 contains 12 residues. In nucleotides, the CDR3 is TGTGCCAGCAGTTCCTCAACCTACGAGCAGTACTTC. Protein: CASSSSTYEQYF.

The V and J genes are TRBV5-1 and TRBJ2-1; D is uncertain. Trimming removed 0 bases at V and 10 bases at J, with 8 bases between. This CDR3 spans 12 amino acids. Germline assignment: CDR1 SGHRS and CDR2 YFSETQ. For the CDR3, the DNA is TGCGCCAGCAGCTTGGACAGCCGCGAGCAGTTCTTC. Translating gives CASSLDSREQFF.

CDR3 nucleotide sequence: TGTGCCAGCAGCGTCGGGACTAGGGGGGCCACAGATACGCAGTATTTT. Translation gives CASSVGTRGATDTQYF. J is TRBJ2-3 and V is TRBV9; 8 bases are shared with TRBD2. The CDR3 is 16 residues long. V shed 2 bases and J 2 bases; nucleotides not matched to a gene: 7. From germline, CDR1 is SGDLS and CDR2 YYNGEE.

The chain carries TRBV4-3 and TRBJ1-3; D not resolved. This CDR3 region has 18 residues. Trimming left V 0 bases short and J 0 bases short, with 15 bases between. The germline V gene has CDR1 LGHNA and CDR2 YSLEER. CDR3 amino acids: CASSQEGPGMFSGNTIYF. CDR3 nucleotides: TGCGCCAGCAGCCAAGAGGGCCCGGGGATGTTCTCTGGAAACACCATATATTTT.

V gene TRBV5-4 combines with J gene TRBJ2-7; no firm D call. The V gene lost 0 bases and the J gene lost 6 bases, with 7 bases spanning the gap. CDR3 size: 12 residues. CDR1 and CDR2 (germline): SGHNT, YYREEE (reference sequence). CDR3 sequence (DNA): TGTGCCAGCAGCTTGGACGGGCCCGAGCAGTACTTC. Its protein is CASSLDGPEQYF. Drawing the rest from reference TRBV5-4 and TRBJ2-7, the complete variable domain is ETGVTQSPTHLIKTRGQQVTLRCSSQSGHNTVSWYQQALGQGPQFIFQYYREEENGRGNFPPRFSGLQFPNYSSELNVNALELDDSALYLCASSLDGPEQYFGPGTRLTVT.

The chain couples TRBV7-2 to TRBJ1-1; 8 nucleotides line up with TRBD1. Per germline, CDR1 SGHTA and CDR2 FQGNSA. This CDR3 comprises 14 residues. V shed 5 bases, J shed 5 bases, and the junction held 7 bases outside the gene matches. CDR3 amino acids: CASSPRTGKTEAFF. In nucleotides, the CDR3 is TGTGCCAGCAGCCCCCGGACAGGGAAAACTGAAGCTTTCTTT.

The V call is TRBV18, the J call TRBJ1-5; D is uncertain. This CDR3 has 15 amino acids. Germline lookup yields CDR1 KGHSH and CDR2 LQKENI. V was cut by 3 bases and J by 1 base, with 10 bases left in between. CDR3 amino acids: CASSPDVGSNQPQHF. The CDR3 DNA reads as TGTGCCAGCTCACCGGATGTAGGGAGCAATCAGCCCCAGCATTTT.